The entry below gives a single T cell receptor beta chain sequence along with its context. The antigen is undetermined. The CDR3 extends over 14 amino acids. V was trimmed by 1 base and J by 1 base, leaving 4 bases between them. CDR1 and CDR2 (germline): LGHNT, FRNRAP. This entry belongs to a study of shared clonotypes between healthy human individuals. The study's findings and limits: Only blood was sampled; tissue repertoires likely differ. The genetic and exposure-history diversity represented was limited by few donors.

The data were produced by immunoSEQ multiplex PCR, yet TCRdb's version contains in-frame clones alone and is incomplete. The repertoire holds a few million clones, with around 90% as singletons. The clonotype originates from a man aged 18 to 30 in good health. Sequencing was done on a sample of naive CD4+ T cells sorted from blood. Noted subset: CD45RA+ positively selected. The chain joins TRBV12-5 to TRBJ1-4, with D unresolved. The CDR3 DNA is TGTGCTAGTGGTTTGGGACAAACTAATGAAAAACTGTTTTTT. Protein sequence: CASGLGQTNEKLFF.